This TCR beta chain was sequenced in a study of OX40 agonist ivuxolimab in advanced cancers. Study-level points and caveats: Low normalized T-cell clonal expansion also characterized some of the nonresponders. Dose levels from 0.1 to 3.0 mg/kg saw CD4+ and CD8+ blood T cells expand clonally by week 6.

About this clone: Its antigen is not known.

Data came from immunoSEQ multiplex PCR; TCRdb stores just in-frame clones and leaves some out. Of approximately 69,000 clones in the sample, 86% were seen once. The receptor was derived from an adult with an advanced solid tumor such as melanoma, head and neck, liver or kidney cancer. Sequences were derived from CD4+ or CD8+ T cells sorted from blood, sampled in a trial of the OX40 agonist ivuxolimab.

The CDR3 loop reads CASSWEQGNYGYTF. The CDR3 region has the DNA TGTGCCAGCAGCTGGGAACAGGGGAACTATGGCTACACCTTC. This chain uses TRBV5-6 with TRBJ1-2, with 7 bases matching TRBD1. CDR1 is SGHDT, CDR2 YYEEEE, per germline. Unmatched junction bases numbered 4, after V lost 3 bases and J lost 2 bases. The CDR3 is 14 amino acids.